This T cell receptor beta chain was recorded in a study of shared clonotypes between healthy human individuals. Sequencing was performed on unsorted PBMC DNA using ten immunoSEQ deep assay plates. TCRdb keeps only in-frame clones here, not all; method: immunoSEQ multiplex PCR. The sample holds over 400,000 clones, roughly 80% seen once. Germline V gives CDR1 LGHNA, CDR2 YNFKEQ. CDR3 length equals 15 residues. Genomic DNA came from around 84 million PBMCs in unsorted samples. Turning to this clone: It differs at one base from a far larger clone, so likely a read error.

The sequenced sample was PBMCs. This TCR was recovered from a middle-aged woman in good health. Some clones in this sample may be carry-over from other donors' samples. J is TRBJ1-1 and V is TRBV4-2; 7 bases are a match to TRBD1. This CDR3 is CASRQGDSLNTEAFF. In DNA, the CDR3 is TGTGCCAGCAGACAAGGGGACAGCTTGAACACTGAAGCTTTCTTT.